This T cell receptor (beta chain) was profiled in a study of beta chain features in type 1 diabetes. About the study: Patients shared similar age, gender and cell yields with healthy donors. Sorted cells, some 110 million in number, were examined across all samples. Study findings and constraints: The VDJ junctions of type 1 diabetes patients carried fewer insertions and more deletions. Among patients with Type 1 diabetes, TCRB CDR3s were moderately but significantly shorter in every one of the four CD4+ subsets.

The authors sorted CD4+ naive, central memory, regulatory and stem cell-like memory cells via CD45RO/CCR7/CD25/CD127/CD95/CD27. Germline V CDR1 and CDR2: MGHRA, YSYEKL. This CDR3 has 16 residues. V was clipped by 5 bases and J by 3 bases; unmatched bases: 10. Note on this clone: What it binds is not known.

Isolated RNA was reverse transcribed in full, so expressed TCRB transcripts were sequenced. This table comes from immunoSEQ multiplex PCR, and its TCRdb copy is limited to in-frame clones, with some not included. Of hundreds of thousands of clones in the sample, 11% to 15% were seen once. Sequencing input: naive CD4+ T cells from blood. The sequence derives from a man in his late teens or twenties with type 1 diabetes. The gene calls are TRBV4-1 and TRBJ2-1; 7 bases line up with TRBD2. The CDR3 DNA is TGCGCCAGCAGCACCAACCTAGCGGTCTACTACAATGAGCAGTTCTTC. Its protein is CASSTNLAVYYNEQFF.